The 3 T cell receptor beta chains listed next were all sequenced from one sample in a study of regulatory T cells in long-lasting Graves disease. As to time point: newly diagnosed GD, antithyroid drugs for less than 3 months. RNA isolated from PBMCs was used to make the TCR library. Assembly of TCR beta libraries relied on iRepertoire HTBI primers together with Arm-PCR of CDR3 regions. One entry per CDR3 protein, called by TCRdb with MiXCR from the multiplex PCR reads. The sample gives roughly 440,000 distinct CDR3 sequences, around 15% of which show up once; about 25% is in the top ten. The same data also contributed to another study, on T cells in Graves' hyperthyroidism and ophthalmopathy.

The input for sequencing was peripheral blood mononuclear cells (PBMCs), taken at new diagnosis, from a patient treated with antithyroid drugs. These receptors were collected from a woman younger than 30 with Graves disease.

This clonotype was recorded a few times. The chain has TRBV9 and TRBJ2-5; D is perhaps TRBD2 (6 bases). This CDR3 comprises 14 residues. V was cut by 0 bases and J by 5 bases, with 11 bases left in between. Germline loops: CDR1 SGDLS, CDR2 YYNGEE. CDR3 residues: CASSVASGGETQYF. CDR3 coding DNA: TGTGCCAGCAGCGTAGCTTCTGGGGGGGAGACCCAGTACTTC.

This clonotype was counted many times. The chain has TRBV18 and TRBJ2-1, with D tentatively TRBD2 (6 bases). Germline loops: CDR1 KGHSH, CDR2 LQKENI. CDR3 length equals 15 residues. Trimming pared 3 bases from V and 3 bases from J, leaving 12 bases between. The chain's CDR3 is CASSPVRELYNEQFF. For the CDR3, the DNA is TGTGCCAGCTCACCGGTGCGGGAACTCTACAATGAGCAGTTCTTC. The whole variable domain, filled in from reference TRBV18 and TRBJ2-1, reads NAGVMQNPRHLVRRRGQEARLRCSPMKGHSHVYWYRQLPEEGLKFMVYLQKENIIDESGMPKERFSAEFPKEGPSILRIQQVVRGDSAAYFCASSPVRELYNEQFFGPGTRLTVL.

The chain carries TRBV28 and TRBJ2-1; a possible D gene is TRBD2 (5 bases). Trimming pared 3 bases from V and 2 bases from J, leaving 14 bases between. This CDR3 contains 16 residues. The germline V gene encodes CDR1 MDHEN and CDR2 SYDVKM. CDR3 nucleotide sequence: TGTGCCAGCAGTTTGTACCCTGTCGGGACCTACAATGAGCAGTTCTTC. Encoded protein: CASSLYPVGTYNEQFF.